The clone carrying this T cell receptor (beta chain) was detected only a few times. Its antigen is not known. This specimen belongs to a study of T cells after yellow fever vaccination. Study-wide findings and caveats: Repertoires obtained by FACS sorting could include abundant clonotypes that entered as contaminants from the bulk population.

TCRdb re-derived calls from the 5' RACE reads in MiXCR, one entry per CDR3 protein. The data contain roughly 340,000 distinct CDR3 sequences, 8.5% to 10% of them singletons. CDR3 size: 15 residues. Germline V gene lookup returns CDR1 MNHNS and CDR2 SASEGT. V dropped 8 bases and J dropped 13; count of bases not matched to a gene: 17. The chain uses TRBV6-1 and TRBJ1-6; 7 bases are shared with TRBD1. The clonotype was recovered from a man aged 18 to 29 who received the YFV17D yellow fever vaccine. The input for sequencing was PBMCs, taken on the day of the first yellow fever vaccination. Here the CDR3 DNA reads TGTGCCAGCTCCGCTGAATCAGGGACAGCCTATCCCCTCCACTTT. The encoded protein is CASSAESGTAYPLHF.